This T cell receptor beta chain was recovered during a study of control samples from healthy donors and cancer patients. Per the germline V gene, CDR1 is GTSNPN and CDR2 is SVGIG (reference sequence). V gave up 0 bases and J gave up 5 bases; unmatched junction bases: 13. This CDR3 has 17 amino acids. Data came from immunoSEQ multiplex PCR; TCRdb stores just in-frame clones and leaves some out. The sample includes some 100,000 clones, around 89% seen only once; the top ten take about 8%. This TCR came from a man aged 25-40 years in good health. The chain uses TRBV30 and TRBJ1-1, with TRBD1 matching 9 bases. Specimen: blood. CDR3 coding DNA: TGTGCCTGGAGTGTAATGGGACAGGGAAGGGGAAGTACTGAAGCTTTCTTT. Translating it yields CAWSVMGQGRGSTEAFF.